This paragraph reports one TCR beta chain. This receptor's antigen is unknown. Base qualities are not at hand, and no much larger clone is one base apart. For CDR1 and CDR2, the germline V gene lists MNHNS and SASEGT. V and J lose 6 bases and 4 bases, and a span of 17 bases separates them. The CDR3 numbers 15 residues from cysteine through phenylalanine. Left in the record is the CDR3 DNA by itself, 45 bases read in frame from the first base. RNA was extracted using the RNeasy kit, and roughly 0.45 to 1 ug of the RNA was reverse transcribed with random hexamers. The immunoSEQ multiplex PCR assay, covering 54 Vbeta and 13 Jbeta segments, was used to amplify TCR beta CDR3 regions. PCR amplification bias was corrected by using a synthetic template baseline for primer optimization and computational correction. On the authors' methods: Reads were assigned to V, D and J genes according to IMGT and analyzed in immunoSEQ Analyzer, with only productive sequences retained. Clonality was calculated as one minus the Shannon entropy normalized by log2 of the number of productive unique sequences. For each patient and control, public and private clones were evaluated within the 100 most prevalent clones. Clones were defined as Susac-specific when absent from the healthy and MS cohorts, from roughly 1,000 published viral clones and from other ImmuneACCESS disease sequences. Using fastp at Q25 and MiXCR, TCRdb reprocessed the public reads and kept productive beta chains. A single entry per CDR3 protein holds the most common genes and DNA from its merged rows. What appears here as the V and J calls and clone size reflects TCRdb's work, not the paper's. This sample holds about 130,000 distinct CDR3 sequences; 90% to 95% were observed only once. The ten largest clones add up to around 0.12% of the sample.

This sample was included in a study of CD8 T cells in Susac syndrome (dated by TCRdb to the late 2010s). About the study as a whole: The study used repertoire sequencing to test whether antigen drove CD8+ T cell activation and differentiation in Susac syndrome. Results the study describes overall, beyond this receptor: The number of individuals in the TCR sequencing and HLA analysis was recognized as being relatively small.

Peripheral blood CD8+ and CD4+ T cells from healthy donors, Susac syndrome patients and multiple sclerosis patients were profiled using high-throughput TCR beta sequencing. The healthy donors served as controls matched for age and sex. CD8+ TEMRA cells were enriched by FACS, while bulk CD8+ and CD4+ T cells were purified by magnetic negative isolation. Blood was collected in EDTA tubes and processed within 24 hours, with PBMCs isolated through density gradient centrifugation. PBMCs intended for TCR sequencing were cryopreserved in liquid nitrogen and thawed later in a water bath at 37 degrees C. A purity of at least 90% was achieved for sorted or isolated CD4+, CD8+ and CD8+ TEMRA cells.

The sequence is built from TRBV6-1 and TRBJ2-3; 5 matching bases give a weak D call of TRBD1. The receptor was derived from a human donor in good health. The source material was CD4+ T cells from PBMCs. CDR3 reads: CASSADHQGSDTQYF. The sequence in DNA is TGTGCCAGCAGCGCTGACCATCAGGGATCAGATACGCAGTATTTT.